This entry describes one T cell receptor (beta chain). No antigen is known for it. These data come from a study of regulatory and conventional T cells in RAG deficiency. The study's findings and limits: Omenn CD25-high CD127-low cells may be activated cells, not true Tregs. Shorter CDR3s in all patient subsets; >75% Treg-Tconv overlap in Omenn. RAG-deficient patients showed markedly lower Shannon entropy and higher Simpson indices than control T-cell subsets.

The CDR3 covers 15 residues. With 4 bases clipped from V and 0 bases from J, the junction kept 5 bases outside the gene matches. Looked up from germline, CDR1 is SQVTM and CDR2 is ANQGSEA. The method was immunoSEQ multiplex PCR; TCRdb's version includes in-frame clones alone and lacks a portion of them. The sample yields more than 20,000 clones, 95% to 96% seen once. Genomic DNA came from blood conventional CD4+ T cells gated CD25-low CD127-high. These data were likewise used in another study, on regulatory T cells. That source reports: Primers: 52 TRBV forward and 13 TRBJ reverse. Patient repertoires had restricted TRB V-J pairs and skewed V and J usage, most in Tregs.

Sequences were obtained from CD25- CD4+ T cells sorted from blood. This clonotype was obtained from a human donor in good health. The chain carries TRBV29-1 and TRBJ2-1, with 8 bases identical to TRBD1. The CDR3 DNA sequence: TGCAGCGTTGTACTTGGGACAGGCTCCTACAATGAGCAGTTCTTC. Translating gives CSVVLGTGSYNEQFF.